This TCR beta chain emerged from a study of blood T cell repertoires in COVID-19. The CDR3 totals 13 residues. The germline V gene encodes CDR1 SGHRS and CDR2 YFSETQ. The V end was cut by 2 bases, the J end by 5 bases, with 8 bases between. Original analysis: From reference gene primer amplification, estimates of nucleated cell counts were derived. The table came from immunoSEQ multiplex PCR; TCRdb's copy has only in-frame clones and leaves some out. V, J and clone size are taken as reported in that table, and D and trimming were inferred from the DNA itself. Here the sample spans about 300,000 clones, approximately 86% being singletons.

This TCR came from a man aged 65-85 years with acute or convalescent COVID-19. The rearrangement uses TRBV5-1 and TRBJ2-1; a possible D gene is TRBD1 (5 bases). The sequencing sample was made of peripheral blood. CDR3 bases: TGCGCCAGCAGCTTACAACAGGACAATGAGCAGTTCTTC. Residues: CASSLQQDNEQFF.